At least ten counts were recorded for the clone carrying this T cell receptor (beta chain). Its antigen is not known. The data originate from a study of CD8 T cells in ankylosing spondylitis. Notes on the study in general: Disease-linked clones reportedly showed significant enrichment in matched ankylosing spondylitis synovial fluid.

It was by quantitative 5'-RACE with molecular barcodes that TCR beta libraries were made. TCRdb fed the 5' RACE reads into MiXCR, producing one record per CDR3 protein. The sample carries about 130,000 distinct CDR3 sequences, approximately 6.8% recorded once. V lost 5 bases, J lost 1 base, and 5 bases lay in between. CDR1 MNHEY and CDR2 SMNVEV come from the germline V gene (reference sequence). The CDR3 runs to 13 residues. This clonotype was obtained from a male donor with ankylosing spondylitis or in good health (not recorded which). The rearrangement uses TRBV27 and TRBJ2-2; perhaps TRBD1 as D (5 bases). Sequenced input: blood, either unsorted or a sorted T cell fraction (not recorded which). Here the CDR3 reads CASSGQNTGELFF. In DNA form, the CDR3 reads TGTGCCAGCAGTGGACAGAACACCGGGGAGCTGTTTTTT.